This T cell receptor beta chain is drawn from a study of early T cells in non-severe SARS-CoV-2 infection. Study overall: From unsorted whole blood, bulk RNA was sequenced, and the chains remained unpaired.

Study-wide results and caveats: CD4 and private specificities were missed by VDJdb matching, which favored anti-spike CD8 responses.

The CDR3 extends over 18 amino acids. Germline assignment: CDR1 SEHNR and CDR2 FQNEAQ (reference sequence). V lost 8 bases to trimming and J lost 2 bases; unmatched junction nucleotides: 19. Comment on this clonotype: Its cognate antigen is unknown.

Individual cDNA molecules carried attached unique molecular identifiers. In TCRdb, the 5' RACE reads were re-called with MiXCR into one record per CDR3 protein. Of under 50,000 distinct CDR3 sequences in the sample, 3.5% to 4.5% were seen once. This sequence joins TRBV7-9 and TRBJ2-3; 7 nucleotides align to TRBD1. Sequenced material: whole blood. This clonotype originated in an adult who was a healthcare worker with PCR-confirmed SARS-CoV-2 infection or an uninfected control (not recorded which). This CDR3 reads CASDSRDRTSYYTDTQYF. The CDR3, as DNA: TGTGCCAGCGACAGTCGGGACAGAACTTCTTATTACACAGATACGCAGTATTTT. Based on the CDR3 plus reference TRBV7-9 and TRBJ2-3, the full variable domain is DTGVSQNPRHKITKRGQNVTFRCDPISEHNRLYWYRQTLGQGPEFLTYFQNEAQLEKSRLLSDRFSAERPKGSFSTLEIQRTEQGDSAMYLCASDSRDRTSYYTDTQYFGPGTRLTVL.